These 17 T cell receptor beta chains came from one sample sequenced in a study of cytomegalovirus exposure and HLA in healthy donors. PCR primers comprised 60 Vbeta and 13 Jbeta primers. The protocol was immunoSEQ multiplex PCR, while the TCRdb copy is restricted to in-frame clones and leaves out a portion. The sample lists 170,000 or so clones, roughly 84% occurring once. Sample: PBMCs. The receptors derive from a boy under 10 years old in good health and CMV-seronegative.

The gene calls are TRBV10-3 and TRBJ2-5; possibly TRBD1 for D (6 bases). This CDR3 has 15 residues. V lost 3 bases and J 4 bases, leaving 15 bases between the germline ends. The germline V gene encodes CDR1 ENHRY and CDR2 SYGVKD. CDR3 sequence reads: CAISEPDSTRETQYF. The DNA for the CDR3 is TGTGCCATCAGTGAACCGGACAGCACAAGAGAGACCCAGTACTTC.

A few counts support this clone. The CDR3 bases are TGTGCCAGCAGTTTAGGGACAGGGGTATACACCATATATTTT. Translation: CASSLGTGVYTIYF. The V and J genes are TRBV28 and TRBJ1-3; 10 nucleotides agree with TRBD1. The V gene end was trimmed by 2 bases and the J gene end by 8 bases; junction bases not matched to a gene: 3. CDR1 MDHEN and CDR2 SYDVKM come from the germline V gene. CDR3 length: 14 residues.

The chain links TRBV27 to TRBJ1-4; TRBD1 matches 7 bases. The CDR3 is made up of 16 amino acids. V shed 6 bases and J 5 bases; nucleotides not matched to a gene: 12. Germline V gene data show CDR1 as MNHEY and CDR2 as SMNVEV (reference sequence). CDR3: CASRNYRDSVNEKLFF. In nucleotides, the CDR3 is TGTGCCAGCAGGAACTACCGGGACAGTGTCAATGAAAAACTGTTTTTT.

CDR3 region: CASNIAGQHSYEQYF. CDR3 coding DNA: TGCGCCAGCAACATAGCGGGACAACACTCCTACGAGCAGTACTTC. V usage is TRBV23-1 and J usage is TRBJ2-7; 8 nucleotides align to TRBD2. TRBV23-1 has ORF status, its function being uncertain. After removal of 7 bases from V and 0 bases from J, the junction contained 8 bases not matched to a gene. The CDR3 is 15 residues long.

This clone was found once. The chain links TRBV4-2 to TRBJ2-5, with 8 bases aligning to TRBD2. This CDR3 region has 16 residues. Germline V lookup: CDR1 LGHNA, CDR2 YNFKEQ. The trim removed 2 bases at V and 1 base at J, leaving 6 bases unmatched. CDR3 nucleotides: TGTGCCAGCAGCCAAAAGGCGGGAGGTCTCCAAGAGACCCAGTACTTC. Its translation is CASSQKAGGLQETQYF.

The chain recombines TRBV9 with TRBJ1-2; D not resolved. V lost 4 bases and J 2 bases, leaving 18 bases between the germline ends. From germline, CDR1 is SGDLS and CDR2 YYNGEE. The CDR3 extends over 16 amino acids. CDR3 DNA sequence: TGTGCCAGCAGCCCTACCGGAGGAGCCCCGAACTATGGCTACACCTTC. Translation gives CASSPTGGAPNYGYTF.

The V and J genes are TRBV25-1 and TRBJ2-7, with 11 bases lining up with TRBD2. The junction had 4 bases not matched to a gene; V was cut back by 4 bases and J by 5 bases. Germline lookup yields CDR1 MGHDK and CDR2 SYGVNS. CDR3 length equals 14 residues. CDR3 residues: CASSVTSGRDEQYF. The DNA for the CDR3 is TGTGCCAGCAGTGTAACTAGCGGGAGAGACGAGCAGTACTTC.

The CDR3: CASSFWENEQYF. DNA of the CDR3: TGTGCCAGCAGCTTCTGGGAGAACGAGCAGTACTTC. The V call is TRBV7-9, the J call TRBJ2-7; tentative D call: TRBD2 (5 bases). In germline, CDR1 is SEHNR, CDR2 FQNEAQ (reference sequence). V lost 3 bases, J lost 5 bases, and 8 bases lay in between. This CDR3 region has 12 residues.

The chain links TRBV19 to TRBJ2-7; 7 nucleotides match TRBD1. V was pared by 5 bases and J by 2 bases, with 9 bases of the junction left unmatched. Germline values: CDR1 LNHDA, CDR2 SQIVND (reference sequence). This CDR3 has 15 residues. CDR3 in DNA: TGTGCCAGTAGTGATGACAGGGTGATCCCCTACGAGCAGTACTTC. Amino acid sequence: CASSDDRVIPYEQYF.

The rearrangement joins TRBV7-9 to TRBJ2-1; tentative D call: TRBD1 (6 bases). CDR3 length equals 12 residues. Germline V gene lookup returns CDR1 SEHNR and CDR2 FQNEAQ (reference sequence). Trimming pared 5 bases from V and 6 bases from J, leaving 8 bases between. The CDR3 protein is CASSPDSNEQFF. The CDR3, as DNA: TGTGCCAGCAGCCCGGACAGCAATGAGCAGTTCTTC.

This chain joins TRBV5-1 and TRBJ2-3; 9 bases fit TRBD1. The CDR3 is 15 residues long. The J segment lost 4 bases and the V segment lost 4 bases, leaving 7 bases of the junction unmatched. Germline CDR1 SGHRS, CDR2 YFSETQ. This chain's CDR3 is CASSPGTGSADTQYF. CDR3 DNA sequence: TGCGCCAGCAGCCCGGGGACAGGGAGTGCAGATACGCAGTATTTT.

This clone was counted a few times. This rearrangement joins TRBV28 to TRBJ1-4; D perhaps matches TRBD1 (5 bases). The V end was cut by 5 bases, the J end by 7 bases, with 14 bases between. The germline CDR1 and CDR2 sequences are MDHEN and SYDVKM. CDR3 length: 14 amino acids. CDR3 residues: CASSPGLSSEKLFF. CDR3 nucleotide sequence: TGTGCCAGCAGTCCAGGGCTTTCTAGTGAAAAACTGTTTTTT. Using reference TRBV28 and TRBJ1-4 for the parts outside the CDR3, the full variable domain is DVKVTQSSRYLVKRTGEKVFLECVQDMDHENMFWYRQDPGLGLRLIYFSYDVKMKEKGDIPEGYSVSREKKERFSLILESASTNQTSMYLCASSPGLSSEKLFFGSGTQLSVL.

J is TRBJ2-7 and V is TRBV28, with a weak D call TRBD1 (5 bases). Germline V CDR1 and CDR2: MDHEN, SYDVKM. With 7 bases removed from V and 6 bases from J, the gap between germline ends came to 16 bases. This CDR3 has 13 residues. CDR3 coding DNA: TGTGCCAGCAATACAGGCTTGGTTCGCGAGCAGTACTTC. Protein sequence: CASNTGLVREQYF. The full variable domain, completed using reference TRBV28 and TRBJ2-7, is DVKVTQSSRYLVKRTGEKVFLECVQDMDHENMFWYRQDPGLGLRLIYFSYDVKMKEKGDIPEGYSVSREKKERFSLILESASTNQTSMYLCASNTGLVREQYFGPGTRLTVT.

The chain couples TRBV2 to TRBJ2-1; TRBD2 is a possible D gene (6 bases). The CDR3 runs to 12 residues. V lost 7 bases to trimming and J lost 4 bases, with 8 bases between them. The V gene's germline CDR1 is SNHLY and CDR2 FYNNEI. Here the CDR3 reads CASKTSYNEQFF. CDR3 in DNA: TGTGCCAGCAAGACTAGTTACAATGAGCAGTTCTTC.

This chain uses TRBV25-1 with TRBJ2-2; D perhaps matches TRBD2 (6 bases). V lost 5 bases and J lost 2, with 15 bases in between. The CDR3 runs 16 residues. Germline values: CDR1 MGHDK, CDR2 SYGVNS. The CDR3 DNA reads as TGTGCCAGCAGTCTAGTCCAGGGACTTAACACCGGGGAGCTGTTTTTT. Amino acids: CASSLVQGLNTGELFF. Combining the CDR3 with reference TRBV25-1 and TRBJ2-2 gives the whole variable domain EADIYQTPRYLVIGTGKKITLECSQTMGHDKMYWYQQDPGMELHLIHYSYGVNSTEKGDLSSESTVSRIRTEHFPLTLESARPSHTSQYLCASSLVQGLNTGELFFGEGSRLTVL.

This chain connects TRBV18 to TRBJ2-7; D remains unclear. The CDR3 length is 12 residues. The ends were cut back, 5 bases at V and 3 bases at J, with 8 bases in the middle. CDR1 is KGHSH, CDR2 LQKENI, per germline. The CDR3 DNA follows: TGTGCCAGCTCATCAGATCGCTACGAGCAGTACTTC. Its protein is CASSSDRYEQYF.

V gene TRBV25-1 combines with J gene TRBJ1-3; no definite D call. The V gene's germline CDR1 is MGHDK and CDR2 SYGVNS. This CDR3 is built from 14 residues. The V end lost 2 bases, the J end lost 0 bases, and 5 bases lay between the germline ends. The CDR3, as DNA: TGTGCCAGCAGTGAAGCAGGCTCTGGAAACACCATATATTTT. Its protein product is CASSEAGSGNTIYF.